Listed here are 6 T cell receptor beta chains from one sample, sequenced in a study of cytotoxic CD8 clonotypes in ibrutinib-treated CLL (dated by TCRdb to the early 2020s). The library was produced with the immunoSEQ multiplex PCR assay. TCRdb holds this immuneACCESS table with in-frame rearrangements only. Some clones are missing; in checked studies, unresolved V genes explain under half, and the rest has no known cause. The sample profile shows 130,000 to 150,000 clones; about four fifths of them were found once. About 13% of the sample is taken by the ten largest. The meaning of the sample's time point label: approximately eleven months on ibrutinib. This sample comprised PBMCs, obtained after 12 months of ibrutinib treatment. The receptors were sampled from a human donor with chronic lymphocytic leukemia.

The chain joins TRBV28 to TRBJ2-7; D not resolved. V was clipped by 6 bases and J by 1 base, with 28 bases between them. This CDR3 has 19 amino acids. Germline values: CDR1 MDHEN, CDR2 SYDVKM. The CDR3 nucleotides read TGTGCCAGCAGACCTCGAGTGGTTAGGGCCACGTGGCGGTCCTACGAGCAGTACTTC. Translated, it gives CASRPRVVRATWRSYEQYF. Based on the CDR3 plus reference TRBV28 and TRBJ2-7, the full variable domain is DVKVTQSSRYLVKRTGEKVFLECVQDMDHENMFWYRQDPGLGLRLIYFSYDVKMKEKGDIPEGYSVSREKKERFSLILESASTNQTSMYLCASRPRVVRATWRSYEQYFGPGTRLTVT.

This chain uses TRBV4-3 with TRBJ1-1; a weak D match, TRBD1 (5 bases). The CDR3 runs 13 residues. Trimming removed 4 bases from V and 5 bases from J, with 11 bases in between. Germline lookup yields CDR1 LGHNA and CDR2 YSLEER. CDR3 protein: CASSPREGTEAFF. CDR3 nucleotides: TGCGCCAGCAGCCCTAGGGAGGGGACTGAAGCTTTCTTT.

The gene calls are TRBV4-3 and TRBJ2-1; D is undetermined. CDR3 length equals 13 residues. V lost 5 bases to trimming and J lost 0 bases, with 5 bases between them. Germline CDR1 LGHNA, CDR2 YSLEER. The CDR3: CASSRSSYNEQFF. The DNA of the CDR3 is TGCGCCAGCAGCAGGAGCTCCTACAATGAGCAGTTCTTC.

This clone was seen once. The V call is TRBV7-3, the J call TRBJ2-3; D is unresolved. The germline gives CDR1 SGHTA, CDR2 FQGTGA. The CDR3 is 12 amino acids. V dropped 6 bases and J dropped 8 bases, with 12 bases sitting between them. CDR3 nucleotides: TGTGCCAGCAGTGGGGTTCCTCCTACGCAGTATTTT. As protein: CASSGVPPTQYF.

The V gene is TRBV4-3, the J gene TRBJ2-1; D is unclear. Germline CDR1 is LGHNA and CDR2 is YSLEER. The CDR3 spans 16 residues. V was trimmed by 0 bases and J by 0 bases, leaving 9 bases between them. The CDR3: CASSQDRSDSYNEQFF. As DNA, the CDR3 is TGCGCCAGCAGCCAAGATAGGAGTGACTCCTACAATGAGCAGTTCTTC.

The gene calls are TRBV6-1 and TRBJ2-7, with D uncertain. V was shortened by 1 base and J by 2 bases, with 12 bases between the two germline ends. Germline V gene sequence: CDR1 MNHNS, CDR2 SASEGT. The CDR3 runs 15 residues. The CDR3 bases are TGTGCCAGCAGTGAAGGGAGACGGCATCCCTACGAGCAGTACTTC. Its translation: CASSEGRRHPYEQYF.